Below are 15 T cell receptor beta chains sequenced from a single sample in a study of T-cell reconstitution after alpha-beta-depleted transplantation in children (TCRdb year 2016). This sample's treatment or condition label indicates: allogeneic hematopoietic cell transplantation with graft depleted of TCRalphabeta T cells and CD19 B cells. Library preparation employed PCR. The instrument given in TCRdb is Illumina HiSeq 2500. To normalize quantification of the TCRbeta repertoire, the TCR libraries were built with molecular barcoding that relied on unique molecular identifiers. In-frame beta chains were kept once TCRdb had trimmed the public reads at Q25 with fastp and called clones with MiXCR. Each record represents a unique CDR3 protein, reported with the most common genes and DNA among its rows. The sample table shows about 600,000 distinct CDR3 sequences, and under 15% are seen once. The ten biggest clones cover 2.2% of the sample.

Sample: PBMCs, mostly from graft donor cells, taken 360 days after TCRalphabeta/CD19-depleted stem cell transplant. Receptors were obtained from a male patient under 18 who had a stem cell transplant for acute myeloid leukemia, so the T cells may come from the graft donor.

This chain connects TRBV10-3 to TRBJ2-3; 7 positions match TRBD2. V lost 7 bases to trimming and J lost 2 bases; unmatched junction nucleotides: 6. The germline V gene encodes CDR1 ENHRY and CDR2 SYGVKD. The CDR3 contains 14 residues. CDR3 DNA: TGTGCCATCAAGTGGGCGGGAGACACAGATACGCAGTATTTT. This codes for CAIKWAGDTDTQYF.

This clonotype came up many times. This rearrangement joins TRBV28 to TRBJ2-3; 8 bases agree with TRBD2. The germline CDR1 and CDR2 sequences are MDHEN and SYDVKM. This CDR3 region has 17 residues. J gave up 10 bases and V 2 bases, and 17 bases lay outside the gene matches. CDR3 sequence (DNA): TGTGCCAGCAGTTTACGGGGACGGGAGGGGCGCCGACTGGCGCAGTATTTT. Encoded protein: CASSLRGREGRRLAQYF. Variable domain in full (rest from reference TRBV28 and TRBJ2-3): DVKVTQSSRYLVKRTGEKVFLECVQDMDHENMFWYRQDPGLGLRLIYFSYDVKMKEKGDIPEGYSVSREKKERFSLILESASTNQTSMYLCASSLRGREGRRLAQYFGPGTRLTVL.

This clonotype was counted between two and nine times. The chain couples TRBV12-3 or TRBV12-4 to TRBJ1-1; D remains ambiguous. V lost 4 bases, J lost 4 bases, and 16 bases lay in between. CDR3 length: 15 residues. The CDR3 loop reads CASSSEEGYGTEAFF. The CDR3, as DNA: TGTGCCAGCAGTTCGGAGGAGGGCTACGGCACTGAAGCTTTCTTT.

This clonotype has ten or more counts. The chain uses TRBV7-2 and TRBJ2-3, with D unclear. Germline V lookup: CDR1 SGHTA, CDR2 FQGNSA. This CDR3 has 12 amino acids. Trimming took 5 bases from V and 4 from J, leaving 7 bases between them. The CDR3 here is CASSASPDTQYF. In nucleotides, the CDR3 is TGTGCCAGCAGCGCAAGCCCAGATACGCAGTATTTT.

This clonotype was counted at least ten times. The chain joins TRBV28 to TRBJ2-1; 9 bases are a match to TRBD2. CDR1 is MDHEN and CDR2 is SYDVKM in the germline V gene. J gave up 7 bases and V 5 bases, and 12 bases lay outside the gene matches. This CDR3 has 16 amino acids. CDR3 sequence: CASSQGVAGVGNEQFF. The DNA for the CDR3 is TGTGCCAGCAGTCAGGGAGTAGCGGGAGTAGGGAATGAGCAGTTCTTC.

The CDR3 loop reads CASSSKGTYTGELFF. DNA for the CDR3: TGTGCCAGCAGCTCAAAGGGGACTTACACCGGGGAGCTGTTTTTT. The chain has TRBV7-9 and TRBJ2-2; the D gene is possibly TRBD2 (6 bases). With 4 bases removed from V and 3 bases from J, the gap between germline ends came to 12 bases. The germline CDR1 and CDR2 sequences are SEHNR and FQNEAQ (reference sequence). The CDR3 is 15 amino acids.

This sequence joins TRBV6-2 or TRBV6-3 and TRBJ2-4; no firm D call. V lost 6 bases, J lost 0 bases, and 12 bases lay in between. The CDR3 contains 15 residues. In germline, CDR1 is MNHEY, CDR2 SVGEGT. The CDR3 protein is CASSPSELAKNIQYF. As DNA, the CDR3 is TGTGCCAGCAGCCCCAGCGAGCTAGCCAAAAACATTCAGTACTTC.

The sample holds a few counts of this clonotype. The chain carries TRBV29-1 and TRBJ1-4; D is perhaps TRBD1 (5 bases). CDR1 and CDR2 (germline): SQVTM, ANQGSEA. The CDR3 is 14 amino acids. The V gene lost 0 bases and the J gene lost 8 bases, with 13 bases spanning the gap. CDR3 bases: TGCAGCGTTGAAGAGAGGGGTCTGAACGAAAAACTGTTTTTT. This translates into CSVEERGLNEKLFF.

The chain joins TRBV20-1 to TRBJ2-6, with D unresolved. V was pared by 3 bases and J by 2 bases, with 8 bases between. CDR3 length: 14 amino acids. The germline V gene has CDR1 DFQATT and CDR2 SNEGSKA (reference sequence). CDR3 sequence (DNA): TGCAGTGCTAGCGAAAGGGCTGGGGCCAACGTCCTGACTTTC. Its protein is CSASERAGANVLTF.

The table lists this clonotype with a few counts. V gene TRBV6-2 or TRBV6-3 combines with J gene TRBJ2-3; 16 positions match TRBD2. This CDR3 has 19 residues. With V trimmed by 5 bases and J by 0 bases, 8 bases remained unmatched. Germline CDR1 MNHEY, CDR2 SVGEGT. The CDR3 spells CASSHFVGLAGGSTDTQYF. CDR3 nucleotides: TGTGCCAGCAGTCACTTCGTGGGACTAGCGGGAGGGAGCACAGATACGCAGTATTTT.

This clonotype was seen repeatedly, ten times or more. V is TRBV4-2 and J is TRBJ2-3; D is ambiguous. V was clipped by 2 bases and J by 2 bases, with 20 bases between them. The length of the CDR3 is 18 residues. Per the germline V gene, CDR1 is LGHNA and CDR2 is YNFKEQ. The CDR3 DNA is TGTGCCAGCAGCCAATCGATCCTAGAGAAAGCACCCACAGATACGCAGTATTTT. Protein: CASSQSILEKAPTDTQYF.

The V and J genes are TRBV29-1 and TRBJ2-3, with TRBD2 matching over 11 bases. V trimming: 2 bases; J trimming: 4 bases; junction bases outside the gene matches: 5. The CDR3 is 15 amino acids. Germline CDR1 and CDR2: SQVTM and ANQGSEA. As DNA, the CDR3 is TGCAGCGTTGAAAGACTAGCGGGGTGGGCAGATACGCAGTATTTT. Its protein is CSVERLAGWADTQYF.

This clonotype has a handful of counts. V usage is TRBV28 and J usage is TRBJ2-4; 8 bases align to TRBD2. Germline V CDR1 and CDR2: MDHEN, SYDVKM. The CDR3 totals 18 residues. Losses at the gene ends were 7 bases for V and 0 bases for J; bases not matched to a gene: 14. For the CDR3, the DNA is TGTGCCAGCACTAGCCTAGCGGGCCTATCTATAGCCAAAAACATTCAGTACTTC. This sequence encodes CASTSLAGLSIAKNIQYF.

This clonotype was observed a few times. This chain connects TRBV18 to TRBJ2-7; D possibly uses TRBD1 or TRBD2 (5 bases each). The CDR3 extends over 17 amino acids. In germline, CDR1 is KGHSH, CDR2 LQKENI. V was shortened by 1 base and J by 0 bases, with 16 bases between the two germline ends. The CDR3 sequence: CASSPQGTGLHSYEQYF. CDR3 DNA sequence: TGTGCCAGCTCACCACAGGGGACGGGTCTCCACTCCTACGAGCAGTACTTC. Supplemented by reference TRBV18 and TRBJ2-7, the full variable domain reads NAGVMQNPRHLVRRRGQEARLRCSPMKGHSHVYWYRQLPEEGLKFMVYLQKENIIDESGMPKERFSAEFPKEGPSILRIQQVVRGDSAAYFCASSPQGTGLHSYEQYFGPGTRLTVT.

This clonotype was observed a few times. The chain recombines TRBV9 with TRBJ2-5; either TRBD1 or TRBD2 may supply D (5 bases each). Germline lookup yields CDR1 SGDLS and CDR2 YYNGEE. V lost 4 bases and J lost 0, with 13 bases in between. The CDR3 extends over 15 amino acids. The CDR3 loop is CASSPRWGYQETQYF. The CDR3 region has the DNA TGTGCCAGCAGCCCGAGATGGGGGTACCAAGAGACCCAGTACTTC.